These 3 T cell receptor beta chains were sequenced from one sample in a study of blood T cell repertoires in COVID-19. TCRdb's table, derived via immunoSEQ multiplex PCR, lists solely in-frame clones and lacks some. The profile covers 200,000 to 250,000 clones, with approximately 86% appearing a single time and around 2.8% taken by the ten largest. Sequencing was carried out using peripheral blood. The receptors derive from a woman in her twenties or thirties who had recovered from COVID-19.

V usage is TRBV13 and J usage is TRBJ2-3, with a weak D call TRBD2 (6 bases). Trimming removed 4 bases at V and 0 bases at J, with 20 bases between. The CDR3 extends over 18 amino acids. Germline CDR1 PRHDT, CDR2 FYEKMQ (reference sequence). CDR3 sequence: CASSWERRGQLSTDTQYF. For the CDR3, the DNA is TGTGCCAGCAGCTGGGAACGGCGGGGCCAGCTTAGCACAGATACGCAGTATTTT.

CDR3 loop: CASTVGQGVYEQYF. The CDR3 nucleotides read TGTGCCAGCACCGTCGGACAGGGCGTATACGAGCAGTACTTC. This chain links TRBV13 with TRBJ2-7, with TRBD1 identical over 8 bases. With 7 bases clipped from V and 4 bases from J, the junction kept 9 bases outside the gene matches. The CDR3 extends over 14 amino acids. Looked up from germline, CDR1 is PRHDT and CDR2 is FYEKMQ (reference sequence).

The genes are TRBV5-4 and TRBJ1-1; 8 nucleotides agree with TRBD1. V gave up 4 bases and J gave up 0 bases; unmatched junction bases: 5. The CDR3 has 15 residues. Germline-derived CDR1 and CDR2 are SGHNT and YYREEE (reference sequence). In DNA, the CDR3 is TGTGCCAGCAGCCCCCGACAGGGGTTGAACACTGAAGCTTTCTTT. This gives the protein CASSPRQGLNTEAFF.